The clone carrying this T cell receptor beta chain was seen repeatedly, ten times or more. Its antigen remains unidentified. Germline CDR1 and CDR2: SQVTM and ANQGSEA. The V and J ends lost 3 bases and 7 bases respectively, with 19 bases between them. The CDR3 extends over 15 amino acids. Diagnosing involved the use of clinical symptoms, serum thyroxine and TRAb, thyroid ultrasound and orbital computed tomography. The data were taken from a study of T cells in Graves' hyperthyroidism and ophthalmopathy. Whole-study context: Peripheral blood was secured at the point of initial diagnosis, before any treatment.

Researchers took RNA transcripts and amplified the TCR beta CDR3 regions from them. HTBI primers drove first-round RT-PCR of the TCR CDR3. TCRdb fed the multiplex PCR reads into MiXCR, producing one record per CDR3 protein. The table lists about 300,000 distinct CDR3 sequences, approximately 19% of them singletons, with about two fifths in the top ten. Study-level results: A median approximately 6.8 months before onset, the model predicted ophthalmopathy. Ophthalmopathy was told apart from stable hyperthyroidism by a 13 V-J model.

The sample taken for sequencing was blood. The chain carries TRBV29-1 and TRBJ2-1; D may be TRBD1 (5 bases). This clonotype was sampled from a man between 45 and 60 years old with Graves' ophthalmopathy. The CDR3 bases are TGCAGCGTTGACGGCGGTAGTCAGGGTAGGAATGAGCAGTTCTTC. As protein: CSVDGGSQGRNEQFF.